A single sample is the source of the 18 T cell receptor beta chains below, sequenced in a study of technical replicates of blood from a handful of donors. Sequencing used immunoSEQ multiplex PCR; TCRdb keeps in-frame clones, though not all of them. The table lists over 50,000 clones, less than 95% of them singletons. Sequenced input: T cells isolated from PBMCs. The source is a human donor in good health.

The V gene is TRBV11-2, the J gene TRBJ1-4, with TRBD1 identical over 7 bases. Unmatched junction bases numbered 9, after V lost 3 bases and J lost 5 bases. Germline lookup yields CDR1 SGHAT and CDR2 FQNNGV. There are 16 residues in the CDR3. This CDR3 reads CASSLLTGTANEKLFF. The CDR3 bases are TGTGCCAGCAGCTTGTTAACCGGGACAGCAAATGAAAAACTGTTTTTT.

The V gene is TRBV5-5, the J gene TRBJ2-7; 7 bases map to TRBD1. V shed 4 bases and J 5 bases; nucleotides not matched to a gene: 9. The CDR3 consists of 14 residues. From germline, CDR1 is SGHKS and CDR2 YYEKEE (reference sequence). CDR3 coding DNA: TGTGCCAGCAGCCCTCGGACAGGTGGCCACGAGCAGTACTTC. Its protein product is CASSPRTGGHEQYF.

This clone came up once. The V call is TRBV9, the J call TRBJ2-2, with D tentatively TRBD1 (5 bases). Germline CDR1 reads SGDLS; CDR2 reads YYNGEE. Trimming took 0 bases from V and 4 from J, leaving 13 bases between them. The CDR3 is 16 residues long. This CDR3 is CASSVEVGRGTGELFF. The CDR3 DNA reads TGTGCCAGCAGCGTAGAGGTGGGGCGCGGCACCGGGGAGCTGTTTTTT.

The CDR3 loop is CASSPPGRPGEQYF. The DNA for the CDR3 is TGTGCCAGCTCACCACCGGGGAGGCCTGGCGAGCAGTACTTC. The chain couples TRBV18 to TRBJ2-7; a weak D match, TRBD2 (6 bases). Trimming removed 0 bases at V and 6 bases at J, with 12 bases between. The CDR3 consists of 14 residues. Germline V gene data show CDR1 as KGHSH and CDR2 as LQKENI.

V is TRBV7-9 and J is TRBJ1-2; D gene unclear. The CDR3 contains 15 residues. V lost 4 bases and J 4 bases, leaving 16 bases between the germline ends. The V gene's germline CDR1 is SEHNR and CDR2 FQNEAQ (reference sequence). In DNA form, the CDR3 reads TGTGCCAGCAGCTCGTCCCTAATGGCAGGCTATGGCTACACCTTC. Translated: CASSSSLMAGYGYTF.

The chain carries TRBV28 and TRBJ2-7, with 8 bases identical to TRBD2. V lost 6 bases, J lost 7 bases, and 11 bases stayed unmatched. Germline V gives CDR1 MDHEN, CDR2 SYDVKM. This CDR3 region has 14 residues. CDR3 residues: CASSGASGPREQYF. The CDR3 nucleotides read TGTGCCAGCAGCGGGGCTAGCGGGCCGAGGGAGCAGTACTTC.

This clone was detected only once. The chain has TRBV9 and TRBJ1-1, with D possibly being TRBD1 (6 bases). The CDR3 is 14 residues long. The V gene's germline CDR1 is SGDLS and CDR2 YYNGEE. V shed 0 bases and J shed 9 bases, with 15 bases lying between them. This CDR3 is CASSVEVQGTKAFF. The DNA for the CDR3 is TGTGCCAGCAGCGTAGAAGTGCAGGGGACTAAAGCTTTCTTT.

The V call is TRBV9, the J call TRBJ2-7; 8 bases agree with TRBD1. V shed 4 bases and J 8 bases; nucleotides not matched to a gene: 11. Germline V gene lookup returns CDR1 SGDLS and CDR2 YYNGEE. The CDR3 contains 14 residues. This CDR3 is CASSPTTGVFQQYF. The CDR3 DNA sequence: TGTGCCAGCAGCCCGACGACAGGGGTCTTCCAGCAGTACTTC.

The chain is built from TRBV5-1 and TRBJ1-2; D is ambiguous. The CDR3 loop spans 11 amino acids. V shed 4 bases and J shed 7 bases, with 8 bases lying between them. From germline, CDR1 is SGHRS and CDR2 YFSETQ. The chain's CDR3 is CASSPGSGYTF. CDR3 in DNA: TGCGCCAGCAGCCCGGGAAGTGGCTACACCTTC.

The rearrangement uses TRBV5-4 and TRBJ2-3; 12 bases map to TRBD2. This CDR3 comprises 19 residues. CDR1 is SGHNT and CDR2 is YYREEE in the germline V gene (reference sequence). After removal of 3 bases from V and 4 bases from J, the junction contained 15 bases not matched to a gene. The CDR3 nucleotides read TGTGCCAGCAGCTGGGACGGGCTAGCGGGAGGGACTGGGGCAGATACGCAGTATTTT. As protein: CASSWDGLAGGTGADTQYF.

The chain joins TRBV9 to TRBJ2-1, with D unresolved. V was shortened by 4 bases and J by 10 bases, with 18 bases between the two germline ends. The CDR3 runs 14 residues. CDR1 and CDR2 from the germline V gene are SGDLS and YYNGEE. This CDR3 is CASSPYSTSREQFF. The CDR3 nucleotides are TGTGCCAGCAGCCCGTATTCTACCTCGCGGGAGCAGTTCTTC.

This clone has just one count. This chain connects TRBV28 to TRBJ1-1; no reliable D call. The CDR3 has 13 residues. Per the germline V gene, CDR1 is MDHEN and CDR2 is SYDVKM. V lost 5 bases and J 10 bases, leaving 17 bases between the germline ends. The CDR3 loop is CASSLTSLGGAFF. Written as DNA, the CDR3 is TGTGCCAGCAGTCTAACCTCTCTGGGAGGAGCTTTCTTT.

The chain recombines TRBV6-5 with TRBJ1-5; D is ambiguous. The CDR3 covers 15 residues. V lost 4 bases, J lost 6 bases, and 16 bases lay in between. Germline CDR1 reads MNHEY; CDR2 reads SVGAGI. The CDR3 loop reads CASSSILGVGQPQHF. CDR3 nucleotides: TGTGCCAGCAGTTCAATTCTCGGGGTCGGTCAGCCCCAGCATTTT.

V is TRBV5-1 and J is TRBJ2-2, with D perhaps TRBD2 (5 bases). Germline-derived CDR1 and CDR2 are SGHRS and YFSETQ. CDR3 size: 16 residues. V lost 2 bases to trimming and J lost 5 bases, with 16 bases between them. This CDR3 is CASSFDGGLGTGELFF. The DNA for the CDR3 is TGCGCCAGCAGCTTCGACGGAGGATTAGGAACCGGGGAGCTGTTTTTT.

This clone was counted a single time. The CDR3 coding sequence is TGTGCCAGCAGTTTTACAGCCTACGAGCAGTACTTC. This codes for CASSFTAYEQYF. The rearrangement links TRBV28 to TRBJ2-7, with D unclear. V gave up 3 bases and J gave up 2 bases, with 5 bases separating them. CDR1 is MDHEN, CDR2 SYDVKM, per germline. CDR3 length: 12 amino acids.

This rearrangement joins TRBV9 to TRBJ2-7, with D possibly TRBD1 on 6 matching bases. Trimming took off 4 bases at V and 1 base at J, with 12 bases between the two ends. Germline V lookup: CDR1 SGDLS, CDR2 YYNGEE. The CDR3 consists of 14 residues. The CDR3 protein is CASSPGQSSYEQYF. The CDR3 region has the DNA TGTGCCAGCAGCCCCGGACAGAGTTCCTACGAGCAGTACTTC.

The rearrangement links TRBV5-4 to TRBJ2-5; D is perhaps TRBD2 (6 bases). The CDR3 is made up of 14 amino acids. Looked up from germline, CDR1 is SGHNT and CDR2 is YYREEE (reference sequence). V gave up 0 bases and J gave up 6 bases, with 12 bases separating them. The CDR3 nucleotides are TGTGCCAGCAGCTTGGGTGGCGGGGAGAAGACCCAGTACTTC. This gives the protein CASSLGGGEKTQYF.

This chain links TRBV7-9 with TRBJ2-2, with D possibly being TRBD1 (6 bases). Germline CDR1 and CDR2: SEHNR and FQNEAQ (reference sequence). Trimming took off 1 base at V and 7 bases at J, with 10 bases between the two ends. The CDR3 loop spans 14 amino acids. DNA of the CDR3: TGTGCCAGCAGCTTAGTTCAGGGACACGGGGAGCTGTTTTTT. Translated, it gives CASSLVQGHGELFF.